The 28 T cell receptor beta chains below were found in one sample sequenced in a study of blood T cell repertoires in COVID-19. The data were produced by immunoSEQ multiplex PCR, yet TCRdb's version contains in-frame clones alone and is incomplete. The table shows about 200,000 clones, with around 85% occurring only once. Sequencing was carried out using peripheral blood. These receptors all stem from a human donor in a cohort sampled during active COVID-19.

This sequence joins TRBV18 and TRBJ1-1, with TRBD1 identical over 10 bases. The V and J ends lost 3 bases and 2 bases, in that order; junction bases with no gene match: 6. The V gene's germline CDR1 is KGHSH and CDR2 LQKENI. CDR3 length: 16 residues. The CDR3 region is CASSPWGTGANTEAFF. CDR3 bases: TGTGCCAGCTCACCTTGGGGGACAGGGGCAAACACTGAAGCTTTCTTT.

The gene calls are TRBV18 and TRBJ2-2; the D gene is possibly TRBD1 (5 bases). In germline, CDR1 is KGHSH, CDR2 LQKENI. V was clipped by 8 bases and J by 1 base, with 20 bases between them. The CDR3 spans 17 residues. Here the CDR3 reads CASQLTSGRVNTGELFF. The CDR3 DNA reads TGTGCCAGCCAACTCACATCGGGCAGGGTGAACACCGGGGAGCTGTTTTTT.

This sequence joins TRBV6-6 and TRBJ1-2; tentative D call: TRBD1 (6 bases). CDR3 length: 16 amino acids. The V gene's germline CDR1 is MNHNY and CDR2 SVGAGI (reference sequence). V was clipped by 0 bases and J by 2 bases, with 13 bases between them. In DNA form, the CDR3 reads TGTGCCAGCAGTTACTCGTCGAACAGGGCCAACTATGGCTACACCTTC. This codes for CASSYSSNRANYGYTF.

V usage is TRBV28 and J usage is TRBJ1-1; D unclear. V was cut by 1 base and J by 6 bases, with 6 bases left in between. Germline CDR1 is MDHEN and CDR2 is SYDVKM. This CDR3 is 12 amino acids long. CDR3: CASSLSWPEAFF. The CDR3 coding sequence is TGTGCCAGCAGTTTATCCTGGCCTGAAGCTTTCTTT. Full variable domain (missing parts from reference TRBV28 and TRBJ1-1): DVKVTQSSRYLVKRTGEKVFLECVQDMDHENMFWYRQDPGLGLRLIYFSYDVKMKEKGDIPEGYSVSREKKERFSLILESASTNQTSMYLCASSLSWPEAFFGQGTRLTVV.

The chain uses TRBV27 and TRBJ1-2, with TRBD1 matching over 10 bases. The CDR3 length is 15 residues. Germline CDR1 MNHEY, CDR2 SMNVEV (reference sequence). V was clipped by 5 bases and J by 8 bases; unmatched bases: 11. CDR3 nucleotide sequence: TGTGCCAGCAGTCCATTCCGGGACAGGGGCTTAGGCTACACCTTC. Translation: CASSPFRDRGLGYTF.

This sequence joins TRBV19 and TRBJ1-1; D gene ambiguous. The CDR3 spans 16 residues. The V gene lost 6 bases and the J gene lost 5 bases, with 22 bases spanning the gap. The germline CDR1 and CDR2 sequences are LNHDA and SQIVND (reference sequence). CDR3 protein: CASRARGTLRRTEAFF. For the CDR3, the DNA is TGTGCCAGTAGGGCCCGTGGAACACTGAGGCGAACTGAAGCTTTCTTT.

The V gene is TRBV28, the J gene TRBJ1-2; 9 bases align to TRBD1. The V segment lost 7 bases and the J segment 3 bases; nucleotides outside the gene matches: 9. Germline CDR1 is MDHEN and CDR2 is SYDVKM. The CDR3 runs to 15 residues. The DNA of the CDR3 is TGTGCCAGCATCTTGGGTGGGACAGGGCACTATGGCTACACCTTC. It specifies CASILGGTGHYGYTF.

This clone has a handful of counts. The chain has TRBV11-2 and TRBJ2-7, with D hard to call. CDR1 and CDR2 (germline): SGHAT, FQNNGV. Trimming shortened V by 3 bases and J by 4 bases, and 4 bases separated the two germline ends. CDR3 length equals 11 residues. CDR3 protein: CASSFRYEQYF. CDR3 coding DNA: TGTGCCAGCAGCTTCCGGTACGAGCAGTACTTC.

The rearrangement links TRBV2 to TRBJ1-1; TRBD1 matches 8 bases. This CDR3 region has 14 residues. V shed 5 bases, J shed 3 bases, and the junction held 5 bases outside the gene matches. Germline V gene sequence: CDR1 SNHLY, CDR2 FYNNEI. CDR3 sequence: CASSPTGAYTEAFF. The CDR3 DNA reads TGTGCCAGCAGTCCGACAGGGGCGTACACTGAAGCTTTCTTT.

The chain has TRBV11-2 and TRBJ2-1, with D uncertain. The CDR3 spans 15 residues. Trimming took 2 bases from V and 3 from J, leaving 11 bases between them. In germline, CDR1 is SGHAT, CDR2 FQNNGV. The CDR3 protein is CASSLIRGIYNEQFF. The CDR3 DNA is TGTGCCAGCAGCTTAATCCGCGGCATCTACAATGAGCAGTTCTTC.

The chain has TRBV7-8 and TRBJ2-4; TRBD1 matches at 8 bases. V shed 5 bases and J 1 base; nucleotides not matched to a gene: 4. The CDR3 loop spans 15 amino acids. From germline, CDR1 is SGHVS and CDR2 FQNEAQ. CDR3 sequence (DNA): TGTGCCAGCAGCCCCCGGGACAGGGCCAAAAACATTCAGTACTTC. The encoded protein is CASSPRDRAKNIQYF.

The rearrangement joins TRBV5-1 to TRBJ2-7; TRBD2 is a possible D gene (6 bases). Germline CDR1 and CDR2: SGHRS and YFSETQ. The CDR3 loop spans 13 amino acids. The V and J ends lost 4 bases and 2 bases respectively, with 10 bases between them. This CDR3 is CASSVAEPYEQYF. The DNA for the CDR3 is TGCGCCAGCAGCGTAGCGGAACCCTACGAGCAGTACTTC.

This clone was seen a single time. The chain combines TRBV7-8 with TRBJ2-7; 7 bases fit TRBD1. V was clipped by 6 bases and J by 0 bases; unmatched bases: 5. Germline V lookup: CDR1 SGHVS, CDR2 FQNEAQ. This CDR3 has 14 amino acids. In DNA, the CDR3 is TGTGCCAGCAGTCTTCGGGACAGCTCCTACGAGCAGTACTTC. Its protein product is CASSLRDSSYEQYF.

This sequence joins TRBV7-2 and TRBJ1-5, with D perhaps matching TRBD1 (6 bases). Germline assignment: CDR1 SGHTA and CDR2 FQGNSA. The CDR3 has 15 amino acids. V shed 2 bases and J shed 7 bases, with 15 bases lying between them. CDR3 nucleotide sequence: TGTGCCAGCAGCTTAACTGTGCAGGGGTTACAGCCCCAGCATTTT. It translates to CASSLTVQGLQPQHF.

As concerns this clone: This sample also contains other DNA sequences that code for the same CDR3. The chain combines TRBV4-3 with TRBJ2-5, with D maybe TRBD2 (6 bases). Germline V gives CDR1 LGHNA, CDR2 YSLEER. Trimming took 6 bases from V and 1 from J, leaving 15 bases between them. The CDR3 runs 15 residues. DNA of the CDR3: TGCGCCAGCAGTCAGGAGCGGGTAATCCAAGAGACCCAGTACTTC. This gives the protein CASSQERVIQETQYF.

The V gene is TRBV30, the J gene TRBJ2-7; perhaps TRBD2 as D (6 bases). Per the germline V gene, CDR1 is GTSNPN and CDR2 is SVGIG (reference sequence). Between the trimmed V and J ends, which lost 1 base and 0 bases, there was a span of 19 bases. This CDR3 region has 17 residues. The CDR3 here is CAWSAPGDWTNSYEQYF. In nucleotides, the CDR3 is TGTGCCTGGAGTGCTCCGGGGGATTGGACTAACTCCTACGAGCAGTACTTC.

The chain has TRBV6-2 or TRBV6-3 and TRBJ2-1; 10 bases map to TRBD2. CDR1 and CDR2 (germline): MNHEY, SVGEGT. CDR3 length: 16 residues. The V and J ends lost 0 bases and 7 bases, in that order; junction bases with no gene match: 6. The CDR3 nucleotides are TGTGCCAGCAGTTACTCGGAGCGGGAGGGCAGAAATGAGCAGTTCTTC. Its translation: CASSYSEREGRNEQFF.

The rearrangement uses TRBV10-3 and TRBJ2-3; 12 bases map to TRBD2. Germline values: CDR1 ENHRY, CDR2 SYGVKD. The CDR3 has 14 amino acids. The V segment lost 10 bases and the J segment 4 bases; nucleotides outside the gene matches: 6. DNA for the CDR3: TGTGCCAGTCGACTAGCGGGAGTGGCAGATACGCAGTATTTT. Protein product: CASRLAGVADTQYF.

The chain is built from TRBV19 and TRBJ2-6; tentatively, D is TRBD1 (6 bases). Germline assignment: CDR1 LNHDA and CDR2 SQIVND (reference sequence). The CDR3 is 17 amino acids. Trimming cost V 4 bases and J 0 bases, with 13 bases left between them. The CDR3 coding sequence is TGTGCCAGTAGTAGGACAGATAGTGGCTCTGGGGCCAACGTCCTGACTTTC. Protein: CASSRTDSGSGANVLTF.

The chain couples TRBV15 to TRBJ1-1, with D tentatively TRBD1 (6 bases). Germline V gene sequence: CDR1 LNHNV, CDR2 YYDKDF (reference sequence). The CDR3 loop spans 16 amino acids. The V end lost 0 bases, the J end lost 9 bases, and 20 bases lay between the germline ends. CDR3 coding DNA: TGTGCCACCAGCAGAGATCGGGGGGCAGGGGCGCATAAAGCTTTCTTT. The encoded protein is CATSRDRGAGAHKAFF.

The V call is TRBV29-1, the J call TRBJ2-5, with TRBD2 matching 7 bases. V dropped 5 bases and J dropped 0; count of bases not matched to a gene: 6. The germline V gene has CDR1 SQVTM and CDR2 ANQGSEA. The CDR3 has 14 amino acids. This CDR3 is CSVRPGLNQETQYF. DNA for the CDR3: TGCAGCGTTAGACCGGGACTAAACCAAGAGACCCAGTACTTC. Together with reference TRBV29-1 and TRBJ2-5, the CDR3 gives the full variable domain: SAVISQKPSRDICQRGTSLTIQCQVDSQVTMMFWYRQQPGQSLTLIATANQGSEATYESGFVIDKFPISRPNLTFSTLTVSNMSPEDSSIYLCSVRPGLNQETQYFGPGTRLLVL.

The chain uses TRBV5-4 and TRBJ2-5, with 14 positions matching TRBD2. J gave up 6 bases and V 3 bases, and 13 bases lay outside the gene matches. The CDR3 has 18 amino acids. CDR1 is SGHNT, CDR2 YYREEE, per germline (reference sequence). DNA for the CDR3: TGTGCCAGCAGCTCCGAGGGACTAGCGGGAGCGAGCGTCAAGACCCAGTACTTC. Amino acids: CASSSEGLAGASVKTQYF.

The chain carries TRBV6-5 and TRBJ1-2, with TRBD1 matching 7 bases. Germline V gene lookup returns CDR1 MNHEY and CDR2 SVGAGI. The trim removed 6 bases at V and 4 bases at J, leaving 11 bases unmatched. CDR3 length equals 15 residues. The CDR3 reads CASRDSRGFGYGYTF. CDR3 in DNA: TGTGCCAGCAGAGACAGCAGGGGGTTTGGCTATGGCTACACCTTC.

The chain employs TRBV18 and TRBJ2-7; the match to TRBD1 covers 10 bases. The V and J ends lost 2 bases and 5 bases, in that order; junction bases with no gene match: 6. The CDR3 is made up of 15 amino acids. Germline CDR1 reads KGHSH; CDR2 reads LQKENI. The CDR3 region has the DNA TGTGCCAGCTCACCAAGACAGGGGGCACAGGACGAGCAGTACTTC. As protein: CASSPRQGAQDEQYF.

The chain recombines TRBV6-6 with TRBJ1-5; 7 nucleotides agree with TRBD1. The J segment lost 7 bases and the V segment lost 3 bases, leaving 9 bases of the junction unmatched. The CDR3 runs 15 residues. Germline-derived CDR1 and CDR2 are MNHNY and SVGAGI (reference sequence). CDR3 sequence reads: CASSYTIGGRQPQHF. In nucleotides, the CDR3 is TGTGCCAGCAGTTATACGATAGGGGGCAGGCAGCCCCAGCATTTT.

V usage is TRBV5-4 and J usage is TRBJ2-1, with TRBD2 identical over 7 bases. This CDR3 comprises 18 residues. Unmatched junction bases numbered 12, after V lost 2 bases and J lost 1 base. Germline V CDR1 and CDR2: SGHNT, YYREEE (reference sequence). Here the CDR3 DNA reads TGTGCCAGCAGCTTCTCTGTGTTTCGGGGGGAATCCTACAATGAGCAGTTCTTC. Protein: CASSFSVFRGESYNEQFF.

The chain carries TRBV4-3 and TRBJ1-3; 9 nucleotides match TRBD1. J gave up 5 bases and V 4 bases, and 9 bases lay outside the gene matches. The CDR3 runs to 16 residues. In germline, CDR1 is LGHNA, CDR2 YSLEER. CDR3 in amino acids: CASSPKGQGVRNTIYF. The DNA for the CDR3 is TGCGCCAGCAGCCCTAAGGGACAGGGTGTCCGAAACACCATATATTTT.

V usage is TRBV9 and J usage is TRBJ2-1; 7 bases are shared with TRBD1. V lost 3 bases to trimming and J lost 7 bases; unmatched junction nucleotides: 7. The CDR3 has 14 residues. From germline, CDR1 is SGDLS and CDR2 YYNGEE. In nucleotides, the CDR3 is TGTGCCAGCAGCGCGGCGGACAGGCTTAATGAGCAGTTCTTC. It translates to CASSAADRLNEQFF.